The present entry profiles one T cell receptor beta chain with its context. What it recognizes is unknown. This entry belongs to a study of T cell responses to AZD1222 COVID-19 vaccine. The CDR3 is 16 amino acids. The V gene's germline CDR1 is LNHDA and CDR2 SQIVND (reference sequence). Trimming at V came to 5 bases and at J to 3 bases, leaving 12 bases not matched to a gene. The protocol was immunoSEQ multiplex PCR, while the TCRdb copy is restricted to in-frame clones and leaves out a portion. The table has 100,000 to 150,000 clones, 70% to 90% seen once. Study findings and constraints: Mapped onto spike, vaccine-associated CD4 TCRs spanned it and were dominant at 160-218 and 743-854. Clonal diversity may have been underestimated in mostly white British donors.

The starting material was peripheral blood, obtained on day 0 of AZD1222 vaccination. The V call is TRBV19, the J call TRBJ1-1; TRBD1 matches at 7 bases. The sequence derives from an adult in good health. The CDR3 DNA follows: TGTGCCAGTAGTCTACCAAGGACAGGTGGGGACACTGAAGCTTTCTTT. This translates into CASSLPRTGGDTEAFF.